The 23 T cell receptor beta chains in this list originate from one sample, sequenced in a study of blood T cell repertoires in COVID-19. The assay was immunoSEQ multiplex PCR, and TCRdb's table has in-frame clones only and misses some. This table has 93,000 or so clones, roughly 90% appearing once. The sample was peripheral blood. Receptors were obtained from an elderly woman in a cohort sampled during active COVID-19.

The chain links TRBV18 to TRBJ2-3; possible D gene TRBD2, 5 bases. The V gene lost 6 bases and the J gene lost 4 bases, with 8 bases spanning the gap. CDR3 length: 12 residues. Per the germline V gene, CDR1 is KGHSH and CDR2 is LQKENI. This CDR3 reads CASSPGADTQYF. DNA for the CDR3: TGTGCCAGCTCCCCCGGGGCAGATACGCAGTATTTT.

The J gene is TRBJ2-3, the V gene TRBV29-1; 9 bases are shared with TRBD2. CDR3 length: 14 amino acids. Germline-derived CDR1 and CDR2 are SQVTM and ANQGSEA. V lost 6 bases and J lost 7; bases outside the gene matches: 11. The CDR3 reads CSVPGLARGYTQYF. CDR3 nucleotides: TGCAGCGTCCCGGGACTAGCAAGAGGCTATACGCAGTATTTT.

CDR3 DNA sequence: TGCAGCTCCAGGCGGGGCACTGAAGCTTTCTTT. The encoded protein is CSSRRGTEAFF. V and J are TRBV29-1 and TRBJ1-1; D is unresolved. There are 11 residues in the CDR3. V was cut by 8 bases and J by 4 bases, with 11 bases left in between. Per the germline V gene, CDR1 is SQVTM and CDR2 is ANQGSEA.

CDR3 loop: CASSQDWAGQAYEQYF. The CDR3 DNA reads TGTGCCAGCAGCCAAGATTGGGCAGGCCAAGCCTACGAGCAGTACTTC. The chain uses TRBV3-1 (or the pseudogene TRBV3-2) and TRBJ2-7, with D unclear. Trimming removed 0 bases at V and 2 bases at J, with 14 bases between. CDR3 length: 16 amino acids. The germline gives CDR1 LGHDT, CDR2 YNNKEL (reference sequence).

The J gene is TRBJ1-5, the V gene TRBV28, with no clear D. CDR3 length: 14 amino acids. V was pared by 5 bases and J by 6 bases, with 14 bases between. Germline V lookup: CDR1 MDHEN, CDR2 SYDVKM. The CDR3 sequence: CASSAPGGGQPQHF. The DNA of the CDR3 is TGTGCCAGCAGTGCCCCCGGAGGAGGTCAGCCCCAGCATTTT.

This clone was counted a few times. This chain uses TRBV29-1 with TRBJ2-1, with D perhaps TRBD1 (5 bases). There are 12 residues in the CDR3. Germline lookup yields CDR1 SQVTM and CDR2 ANQGSEA. With 5 bases removed from V and 7 bases from J, the gap between germline ends came to 12 bases. The CDR3 DNA is TGCAGCGTTTCTGATAACAGGAATGAGCAGTTCTTC. Amino acid sequence: CSVSDNRNEQFF.

The chain employs TRBV18 and TRBJ2-1, with 8 bases that match TRBD2. Germline V gene lookup returns CDR1 KGHSH and CDR2 LQKENI. J gave up 7 bases and V 3 bases, and 2 bases lay outside the gene matches. This CDR3 spans 13 amino acids. In DNA form, the CDR3 reads TGTGCCAGCTCACCCGGACTAGCTAATGAGCAGTTCTTC. The encoded protein is CASSPGLANEQFF.

This clone appeared once. The chain links TRBV30 to TRBJ1-4, with D possibly TRBD1 on 5 matching bases. Germline lookup yields CDR1 GTSNPN and CDR2 SVGIG (reference sequence). The CDR3 runs to 17 residues. V lost 0 bases, J lost 1 base, and 15 bases lay in between. CDR3 in DNA: TGTGCCTGGAGTGTTTCGGGGGAAGGGAGAACTAATGAAAAACTGTTTTTT. Translated, it gives CAWSVSGEGRTNEKLFF. Complete variable domain (other parts from reference TRBV30 and TRBJ1-4): SQTIHQWPATLVQPVGSPLSLECTVEGTSNPNLYWYRQAAGRGLQLLFYSVGIGQISSEVPQNLSASRPQDRQFILSSKKLLLSDSGFYLCAWSVSGEGRTNEKLFFGSGTQLSVL.

The chain has TRBV6-6 and TRBJ2-2; D might be TRBD1 (6 bases). The germline CDR1 and CDR2 sequences are MNHNY and SVGAGI (reference sequence). Trimming took off 8 bases at V and 7 bases at J, with 17 bases between the two ends. There are 14 residues in the CDR3. The CDR3 here is CASRGQRDIGELFF. In DNA, the CDR3 is TGTGCCAGCCGAGGACAGAGAGACATCGGGGAGCTGTTTTTT.

The table lists this clone with a count of one. V gene TRBV5-1 combines with J gene TRBJ2-2, with D maybe TRBD2 (5 bases). The CDR3 spans 16 residues. Germline CDR1 and CDR2: SGHRS and YFSETQ. Trimming cost V 4 bases and J 4 bases, with 17 bases left between them. The CDR3 DNA reads as TGCGCCAGCAGCACCCAGGCGGGTTCGGGCACCGGGGAGCTGTTTTTT. This sequence encodes CASSTQAGSGTGELFF.

J is TRBJ1-4 and V is TRBV5-6; TRBD1 matches 8 bases. Per germline, CDR1 SGHDT and CDR2 YYEEEE. The V and J ends lost 0 bases and 5 bases, in that order; junction bases with no gene match: 0. The CDR3 totals 14 residues. CDR3 DNA sequence: TGTGCCAGCAGCTTGGGACAGGGGAATGAAAAACTGTTTTTT. Amino acids: CASSLGQGNEKLFF.

J is TRBJ2-7 and V is TRBV10-1, with 8 bases fitting TRBD2. CDR1 and CDR2 from the germline V gene are WNHNN and SYGVQD (reference sequence). This CDR3 region has 14 residues. J gave up 5 bases and V 2 bases, and 5 bases lay outside the gene matches. The CDR3 spells CASSEKRESDEQYF. The CDR3 bases are TGCGCCAGCAGTGAGAAGCGGGAGTCTGACGAGCAGTACTTC.

The chain is built from TRBV7-9 and TRBJ2-7, with 9 bases aligning to TRBD2. CDR1 SEHNR and CDR2 FQNEAQ come from the germline V gene (reference sequence). V gave up 5 bases and J gave up 2 bases; unmatched junction bases: 7. CDR3 length: 15 amino acids. The CDR3 here is CASSLLSGGTYEQYF. The CDR3 bases are TGTGCCAGCAGCCTACTCAGCGGGGGGACCTACGAGCAGTACTTC.

The gene calls are TRBV7-9 and TRBJ1-2, with D possibly TRBD1 on 6 matching bases. Germline V gene lookup returns CDR1 SEHNR and CDR2 FQNEAQ (reference sequence). V lost 3 bases, J lost 1 base, and 21 bases lay in between. This CDR3 has 18 amino acids. The CDR3 sequence is CASSLFPWTVEDNYGYTF. CDR3 bases: TGTGCCAGCAGCTTGTTTCCCTGGACAGTGGAAGATAACTATGGCTACACCTTC. The full variable domain, completed using reference TRBV7-9 and TRBJ1-2, is DTGVSQNPRHKITKRGQNVTFRCDPISEHNRLYWYRQTLGQGPEFLTYFQNEAQLEKSRLLSDRFSAERPKGSFSTLEIQRTEQGDSAMYLCASSLFPWTVEDNYGYTFGSGTRLTVV.

The chain joins TRBV30 to TRBJ2-7; 8 nucleotides match TRBD2. Unmatched junction bases numbered 20, after V lost 1 base and J lost 0 bases. CDR3 length: 20 amino acids. CDR1 GTSNPN and CDR2 SVGIG come from the germline V gene (reference sequence). As DNA, the CDR3 is TGTGCCTGGAGTGGGGGTACGGGGTTACGGACTAGCCAGAACTCCTACGAGCAGTACTTC. Its translation is CAWSGGTGLRTSQNSYEQYF.

The chain uses TRBV7-9 and TRBJ1-2; tentatively, D is TRBD1 (5 bases). V lost 4 bases and J 4 bases, leaving 10 bases between the germline ends. The CDR3 is 13 amino acids. The germline CDR1 and CDR2 sequences are SEHNR and FQNEAQ (reference sequence). CDR3 bases: TGTGCCAGCAGCTCCGACAGAATCTATGGCTACACCTTC. Translation gives CASSSDRIYGYTF.

This clone came up once. The chain recombines TRBV7-3 with TRBJ1-3, with D hard to call. The CDR3 length is 13 residues. Trimming cost V 2 bases and J 7 bases, with 9 bases left between them. CDR1 and CDR2 from the germline V gene are SGHTA and FQGTGA. The CDR3 region has the DNA TGTGCCAGCAGCTTACGGGGTGGGAACACCATATATTTT. Amino acid sequence: CASSLRGGNTIYF. Variable domain in full (rest from reference TRBV7-3 and TRBJ1-3): GAGVSQTPSNKVTEKGKYVELRCDPISGHTALYWYRQSLGQGPEFLIYFQGTGAADDSGLPNDRFFAVRPEGSVSTLKIQRTERGDSAVYLCASSLRGGNTIYFGEGSWLTVV.

The chain joins TRBV4-2 to TRBJ2-3; TRBD2 agrees at 8 bases. Per germline, CDR1 LGHNA and CDR2 YNFKEQ. The CDR3 loop spans 16 amino acids. V lost 2 bases to trimming and J lost 4 bases; unmatched junction nucleotides: 8. CDR3 sequence (DNA): TGTGCCAGCAGCCAAATGGCGGGGGGTTCGGCAGATACGCAGTATTTT. Translating it yields CASSQMAGGSADTQYF.

The chain employs TRBV30 and TRBJ2-1; D is unclear. Trimming left V 2 bases short and J 8 bases short, with 10 bases between. CDR1 and CDR2 from the germline V gene are GTSNPN and SVGIG (reference sequence). This CDR3 contains 12 residues. The CDR3 loop is CAWSNLEDEQFF. DNA for the CDR3: TGTGCCTGGAGTAATCTTGAGGATGAGCAGTTCTTC.

V gene TRBV7-9 combines with J gene TRBJ1-1; D unresolved. V lost 5 bases to trimming and J lost 3 bases, with 7 bases between them. The germline CDR1 and CDR2 sequences are SEHNR and FQNEAQ (reference sequence). The length of the CDR3 is 12 residues. CDR3 nucleotides: TGTGCCAGCAGCCCCCGTGACACTGAAGCTTTCTTT. Translated, it gives CASSPRDTEAFF.

The gene calls are TRBV28 and TRBJ2-7; 12 bases align to TRBD1. This CDR3 comprises 15 residues. Losses at the gene ends were 5 bases for V and 6 bases for J; bases not matched to a gene: 8. CDR1 MDHEN and CDR2 SYDVKM come from the germline V gene. The DNA for the CDR3 is TGTGCCAGCAGTCCCTCCCGGGACAGGGGGCCCGAGCAGTACTTC. Translating it yields CASSPSRDRGPEQYF.

This rearrangement joins TRBV9 to TRBJ2-7; unclear D gene. The V and J ends lost 2 bases and 5 bases respectively, with 11 bases between them. Germline V gene data show CDR1 as SGDLS and CDR2 as YYNGEE. CDR3 length: 13 residues. The DNA for the CDR3 is TGTGCCAGCAGCGTCCCCCGTCTCCACGAGCAGTACTTC. The encoded protein is CASSVPRLHEQYF.

The chain recombines TRBV5-8 with TRBJ2-3, with 10 bases aligning to TRBD1. Trimming removed 3 bases from V and 3 bases from J; junction bases left unmatched: 4. Germline loops: CDR1 SGHTS, CDR2 YDEGEE. CDR3 size: 15 residues. The CDR3 region is CASSWDRGLTDTQYF. In DNA form, the CDR3 reads TGTGCCAGCAGCTGGGACAGGGGATTGACAGATACGCAGTATTTT. The variable domain in full, completed from reference TRBV5-8 and TRBJ2-3, reads EAGVTQSPTHLIKTRGQQATLRCSPISGHTSVYWYQQALGLGLQFLLWYDEGEERNRGNFPPRFSGRQFPNYSSELNVNALELEDSALYLCASSWDRGLTDTQYFGPGTRLTVL.